This T cell receptor beta chain emerged from a study of blood T cell repertoires in COVID-19. Germline assignment: CDR1 SNHLY and CDR2 FYNNEI. Unmatched junction bases numbered 5, after V lost 6 bases and J lost 4 bases. The CDR3 is 15 amino acids. In its sample, this clone was seen a few times. Authors' methods: Using reference gene primer amplification, nucleated cell counts were estimated. Sequencing was performed with immunoSEQ multiplex PCR; in TCRdb, only in-frame clones are kept and a portion is missing. The D gene and trimming were derived from the DNA, and the V and J assignments and clone size from that table. This sample carries 220,000 or so clones, roughly nine tenths of them seen once, and the ten largest clones take roughly 10%.

This chain connects TRBV2 to TRBJ1-5; 11 nucleotides line up with TRBD1. This clonotype was sampled from a woman in her fifties or sixties with COVID-19, enrolled during active disease. The sequencing sample was made of peripheral blood. The DNA of the CDR3 is TGTGCCAGCAGGTTCGGGACAGGGGGTAATCAGCCCCAGCATTTT. Translating gives CASRFGTGGNQPQHF.